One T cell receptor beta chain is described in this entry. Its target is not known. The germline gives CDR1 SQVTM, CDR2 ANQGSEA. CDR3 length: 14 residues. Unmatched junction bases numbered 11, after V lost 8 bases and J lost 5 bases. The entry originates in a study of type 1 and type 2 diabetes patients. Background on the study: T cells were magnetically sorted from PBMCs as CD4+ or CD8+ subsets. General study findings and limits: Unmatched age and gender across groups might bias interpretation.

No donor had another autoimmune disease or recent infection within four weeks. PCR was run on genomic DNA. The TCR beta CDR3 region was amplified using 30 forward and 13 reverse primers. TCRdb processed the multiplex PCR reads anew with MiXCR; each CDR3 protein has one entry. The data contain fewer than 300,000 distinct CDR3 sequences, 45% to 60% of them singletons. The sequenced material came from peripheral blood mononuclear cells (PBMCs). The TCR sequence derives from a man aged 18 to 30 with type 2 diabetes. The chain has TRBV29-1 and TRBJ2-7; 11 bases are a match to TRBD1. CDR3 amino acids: CSIARTGGTDEQYF. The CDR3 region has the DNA TGCAGCATTGCACGGACAGGGGGCACGGACGAGCAGTACTTC.